This T cell receptor (beta chain) stems from a study of cytomegalovirus exposure and HLA in healthy donors. At the level of the study: The use of the same platform for the 120 or so validation repertoires and the roughly 670 first-cohort repertoires was reported by a later analysis.

Profiling relied on immunoSEQ multiplex PCR, and the TCRdb table lists in-frame clones only, not all of them. The sample lists 75,000 to 100,000 clones; approximately 96% were seen once. A word on this clone: The antigen is undetermined.

The CDR3 consists of 14 residues. V gave up 2 bases and J gave up 8 bases, with 15 bases separating them. CDR1 SGHTA and CDR2 FQGTGA come from the germline V gene. Among the 90 to 150 subjects of the validation cohort, separate from the approximately 700-subject first cohort, were the donors. Findings of the study overall: It was fewer than 200 TCR beta chains that were listed as cytomegalovirus-associated. In vitro testing confirmed a few CMV-associated chains as specific for CMV antigens.

This clonotype was obtained from a man between 18 and 35 years old in good health and CMV-seronegative. The J gene is TRBJ1-2, the V gene TRBV7-3; a weak D match, TRBD1 (5 bases). Sequencing was done on a sample of PBMCs. The CDR3 is CASSLESRAGGYTF. CDR3 bases: TGTGCCAGCAGCTTAGAGTCCAGGGCAGGAGGCTACACCTTC.